This passage covers 26 T cell receptor beta chains from one sample sequenced in a study of cytomegalovirus exposure and HLA in healthy donors. Use of 60 Vbeta and 13 Jbeta primers characterized the PCR. TCRdb's table, derived via immunoSEQ multiplex PCR, lists solely in-frame clones and lacks some. The data show tens of thousands of clones, under 85% seen once. Input material: PBMCs. These receptors all come from a man aged 50-59 years in good health and CMV-seronegative.

This clone is a singleton in its sample. The chain employs TRBV10-3 and TRBJ1-1; 7 bases are shared with TRBD1. Germline V lookup: CDR1 ENHRY, CDR2 SYGVKD. With V trimmed by 4 bases and J by 8 bases, 7 bases remained unmatched. The CDR3 length is 13 residues. CDR3 region: CAISGKGTEEAFF. In DNA form, the CDR3 reads TGTGCCATCAGTGGGAAGGGGACAGAGGAAGCTTTCTTT.

The chain uses TRBV18 and TRBJ1-1; the match to TRBD1 covers 7 bases. Germline loops: CDR1 KGHSH, CDR2 LQKENI. Trimming cost V 3 bases and J 3 bases; bases outside gene matches: 7. The CDR3 is made up of 15 amino acids. DNA for the CDR3: TGTGCCAGCTCACCTTTGATGGGACAGTACACTGAAGCTTTCTTT. This translates into CASSPLMGQYTEAFF.

The CDR3 nucleotides are TGCAGCGTTGTGGTATGGAGGGACAGGGGGTCCTACGAGCAGTACTTC. Protein: CSVVVWRDRGSYEQYF. The chain recombines TRBV29-1 with TRBJ2-7; 11 positions match TRBD1. The CDR3 is 16 residues long. Germline CDR1 is SQVTM and CDR2 is ANQGSEA. V gave up 4 bases and J gave up 1 base; unmatched junction bases: 9.

The chain joins TRBV2 to TRBJ2-7, with 7 bases fitting TRBD1. V lost 6 bases to trimming and J lost 5 bases; unmatched junction nucleotides: 7. Germline loops: CDR1 SNHLY, CDR2 FYNNEI. The CDR3 sequence is 13 residues long. The CDR3 DNA reads TGTGCCAGCAGAGGGACAGCCGGCAACGAGCAGTACTTC. This gives the protein CASRGTAGNEQYF.

This chain uses TRBV4-1 with TRBJ2-3, with D tentatively TRBD2 (6 bases). CDR1 is MGHRA and CDR2 is YSYEKL in the germline V gene. The length of the CDR3 is 13 residues. V was trimmed by 0 bases and J by 6 bases, leaving 7 bases between them. The CDR3 sequence is CASSQESGDTQYF. The CDR3 nucleotides read TGCGCCAGCAGCCAAGAAAGCGGGGATACGCAGTATTTT.

DNA for the CDR3: TGTGCCAGCAGCCGGACAGGGGATGCTCAGCCCCAGCATTTT. Protein product: CASSRTGDAQPQHF. This rearrangement joins TRBV7-6 to TRBJ1-5; 9 positions match TRBD1. The CDR3 totals 14 residues. V lost 5 bases to trimming and J lost 6 bases; unmatched junction nucleotides: 5. Germline V CDR1 and CDR2: SGHVS, FNYEAQ.

The chain couples TRBV7-6 to TRBJ2-5; 9 bases line up with TRBD1. The J call is doubtful: the DNA matches TRBJ2-7 better. The CDR3 totals 15 residues. The V gene's germline CDR1 is SGHVS and CDR2 FNYEAQ. The DNA for the CDR3 is TGTGCCAGCAGCTTAGTGGGGGACAGGGTCCACGAGCAGTACTTC. The encoded protein is CASSLVGDRVHEQYF.

The genes are TRBV27 and TRBJ2-7; TRBD1 matches 7 bases. Germline V CDR1 and CDR2: MNHEY, SMNVEV (reference sequence). With V trimmed by 5 bases and J by 3 bases, 7 bases remained unmatched. The CDR3 loop spans 14 amino acids. In DNA, the CDR3 is TGTGCCAGCAGTGCTCCCAGGGGGTTCTACGAGCAGTACTTC. Translated: CASSAPRGFYEQYF.

V and J are TRBV30 and TRBJ2-1; 7 bases are shared with TRBD1. Germline loops: CDR1 GTSNPN, CDR2 SVGIG (reference sequence). This CDR3 has 16 amino acids. The V segment lost 0 bases and the J segment 4 bases; nucleotides outside the gene matches: 9. The CDR3 nucleotides read TGTGCCTGGAGTGTCGGCAGGGGGAAATGGTACAATGAGCAGTTCTTC. It translates to CAWSVGRGKWYNEQFF.

The chain recombines TRBV7-8 with TRBJ1-6; perhaps TRBD1 as D (6 bases). V lost 4 bases and J lost 7, with 14 bases in between. This CDR3 has 15 residues. Germline loops: CDR1 SGHVS, CDR2 FQNEAQ. This CDR3 reads CASSSRGTPNSPLHF. The CDR3 nucleotides are TGTGCCAGCAGCTCGAGGGGGACACCGAATTCACCCCTCCACTTT.

The rearrangement links TRBV7-6 to TRBJ2-7; possible D gene TRBD2, 6 bases. This CDR3 contains 15 residues. CDR1 is SGHVS, CDR2 FNYEAQ, per germline. The V end was cut by 5 bases, the J end by 4 bases, with 18 bases between. The CDR3 sequence: CASSAYRESYYEQYF. The CDR3 DNA is TGTGCCAGCAGCGCCTATCGGGAGAGCTATTACGAGCAGTACTTC. Full variable domain (outside the CDR3, taken from reference TRBV7-6 and TRBJ2-7): GAGVSQSPRYKVTKRGQDVALRCDPISGHVSLYWYRQALGQGPEFLTYFNYEAQQDKSGLPNDRFSAERPEGSISTLTIQRTEQRDSAMYRCASSAYRESYYEQYFGPGTRLTVT.

This chain uses TRBV29-1 with TRBJ1-1, with TRBD1 as a possible D gene (5 bases). CDR3 length: 12 amino acids. Trimming took off 6 bases at V and 4 bases at J, with 12 bases between the two ends. Germline assignment: CDR1 SQVTM and CDR2 ANQGSEA. The CDR3 bases are TGCAGCGTCTCCGATAGGGGCACTGAAGCTTTCTTT. Residues: CSVSDRGTEAFF.

This sequence joins TRBV7-2 and TRBJ1-6; maybe TRBD1 (5 bases). Germline V gene sequence: CDR1 SGHTA, CDR2 FQGNSA. Trimming removed 5 bases from V and 9 bases from J, with 14 bases in between. The CDR3 consists of 14 residues. In DNA form, the CDR3 reads TGTGCCAGCAGCGTCGGGCTGGGGGGTTCACCCCTCCACTTT. Translating it yields CASSVGLGGSPLHF.

The rearrangement links TRBV5-6 to TRBJ2-1, with 9 positions matching TRBD2. The CDR3 has 15 amino acids. With 1 base clipped from V and 7 bases from J, the junction kept 6 bases outside the gene matches. Per germline, CDR1 SGHDT and CDR2 YYEEEE. This CDR3 is CASSLQISGGNEQFF. The CDR3 nucleotides are TGTGCCAGCAGCTTGCAAATTAGCGGGGGTAATGAGCAGTTCTTC.

The rearrangement links TRBV7-3 to TRBJ2-1; TRBD2 matches at 11 bases. Looked up from germline, CDR1 is SGHTA and CDR2 is FQGTGA. The CDR3 is 16 amino acids. V dropped 1 base and J dropped 7; count of bases not matched to a gene: 6. CDR3 coding DNA: TGTGCCAGCAGCTTAAGCGTAGCGGGGGGGCGGAATGAGCAGTTCTTC. Its protein is CASSLSVAGGRNEQFF.

J is TRBJ2-7 and V is TRBV13, with D perhaps matching TRBD2 (5 bases). Germline values: CDR1 PRHDT, CDR2 FYEKMQ (reference sequence). This CDR3 has 13 residues. V shed 5 bases and J shed 4 bases, with 12 bases lying between them. The chain's CDR3 is CASSNGRGYEQYF. Here the CDR3 DNA reads TGTGCCAGCAGCAACGGCCGGGGTTACGAGCAGTACTTC.

The chain combines TRBV5-4 with TRBJ2-7; 9 nucleotides line up with TRBD1. The V and J ends lost 3 bases and 4 bases, in that order; junction bases with no gene match: 5. This CDR3 has 14 amino acids. In germline, CDR1 is SGHNT, CDR2 YYREEE (reference sequence). The CDR3 DNA reads TGTGCCAGCAGCTCCGGGACAGGGAGGTACGAGCAGTACTTC. Encoded protein: CASSSGTGRYEQYF.

The chain links TRBV5-5 to TRBJ2-5, with D hard to call. The CDR3 totals 13 residues. Trimming pared 3 bases from V and 2 bases from J, leaving 8 bases between. The germline V gene has CDR1 SGHKS and CDR2 YYEKEE (reference sequence). The CDR3 reads CASSSDLQETQYF. For the CDR3, the DNA is TGTGCCAGCAGCTCCGACTTACAAGAGACCCAGTACTTC.

V is TRBV29-1 and J is TRBJ2-4, with D possibly TRBD2 on 6 matching bases. There are 12 residues in the CDR3. With 3 bases removed from V and 8 bases from J, the gap between germline ends came to 11 bases. Germline CDR1 and CDR2: SQVTM and ANQGSEA. CDR3 amino acids: CSVDGGLDIQYF. The CDR3 DNA reads TGCAGCGTTGACGGGGGTTTAGACATTCAGTACTTC.

The V call is TRBV19, the J call TRBJ1-1; D gene uncertain. This CDR3 spans 14 amino acids. The V end lost 8 bases, the J end lost 4 bases, and 17 bases lay between the germline ends. CDR1 and CDR2 from the germline V gene are LNHDA and SQIVND (reference sequence). CDR3 nucleotide sequence: TGTGCCAGTGTTTTGGGAGTGATGAGCACTGAAGCTTTCTTT. Amino acids: CASVLGVMSTEAFF.

The chain couples TRBV6-5 to TRBJ2-7; 8 nucleotides align to TRBD2. After removal of 3 bases from V and 2 bases from J, the junction contained 0 bases not matched to a gene. The CDR3 loop spans 13 amino acids. Per germline, CDR1 MNHEY and CDR2 SVGAGI. CDR3 DNA sequence: TGTGCCAGCAGTTATAGCGGGGCCTACGAGCAGTACTTC. This sequence encodes CASSYSGAYEQYF.

The genes are TRBV9 and TRBJ1-1; D might be TRBD1 (5 bases). Germline values: CDR1 SGDLS, CDR2 YYNGEE. Deletions cut 3 bases from V and 3 bases from J, with 15 bases between. The length of the CDR3 is 15 residues. The CDR3 region is CASSGLGGSDTEAFF. The CDR3 DNA reads TGTGCCAGCAGCGGATTGGGGGGATCGGACACTGAAGCTTTCTTT. The variable domain in full, completed from reference TRBV9 and TRBJ1-1, reads DSGVTQTPKHLITATGQRVTLRCSPRSGDLSVYWYQQSLDQGLQFLIQYYNGEERAKGNILERFSAQQFPDLHSELNLSSLELGDSALYFCASSGLGGSDTEAFFGQGTRLTVV.

The genes are TRBV30 and TRBJ2-1; D might be TRBD2 (6 bases). The CDR3 extends over 14 amino acids. Germline lookup yields CDR1 GTSNPN and CDR2 SVGIG (reference sequence). Trimming took 4 bases from V and 5 from J, leaving 15 bases between them. The CDR3 sequence: CAWNAGRTNNEQFF. CDR3 DNA: TGTGCCTGGAACGCCGGACGGACTAACAATGAGCAGTTCTTC.

The chain is built from TRBV5-6 and TRBJ2-7; 10 bases are a match to TRBD2. CDR3 length equals 15 residues. Germline CDR1 SGHDT, CDR2 YYEEEE. Trimming cost V 4 bases and J 5 bases; bases outside gene matches: 9. The chain's CDR3 is CASSRGGTSADEQYF. The CDR3 region has the DNA TGTGCCAGCAGCCGGGGGGGGACTAGCGCCGACGAGCAGTACTTC.

This clone showed up just a few times. The J gene is TRBJ2-5, the V gene TRBV2; TRBD2 might be the D (5 bases). The V gene's germline CDR1 is SNHLY and CDR2 FYNNEI. V lost 3 bases and J 5 bases, leaving 10 bases between the germline ends. The CDR3 consists of 13 residues. CDR3: CASSEMRVETQYF. CDR3 DNA: TGTGCCAGCAGTGAGATGAGGGTGGAGACCCAGTACTTC.

This rearrangement joins TRBV14 to TRBJ2-5; maybe TRBD2 (5 bases). The CDR3 is made up of 16 amino acids. Germline CDR1 is SGHDN and CDR2 is FVKESK. V lost 0 bases, J lost 4 bases, and 15 bases lay in between. The CDR3 coding sequence is TGTGCCAGCAGCCAAGATCCCGGGGAGAGGCGAGAGACCCAGTACTTC. It is translated as CASSQDPGERRETQYF. Full variable domain (rest looked up from reference TRBV14 and TRBJ2-5): EAGVTQFPSHSVIEKGQTVTLRCDPISGHDNLYWYRRVMGKEIKFLLHFVKESKQDESGMPNNRFLAERTGGTYSTLKVQPAELEDSGVYFCASSQDPGERRETQYFGPGTRLLVL.